This T cell receptor (beta chain) was sequenced during a study of shared clonotypes between healthy human individuals. The donor population consisted of healthy HIV-negative adults with no recent acute infections or vaccinations. The germline CDR1 and CDR2 sequences are MDHEN and SYDVKM. The CDR3 consists of 13 residues. V was pared by 5 bases and J by 8 bases, with 13 bases between. This clone turned up a few times. This was a deep-level run. Per the original methods: Owing to the provision of junction-only sequences devoid of quality scores by immunoSEQ, filtering differed. Measured with immunoSEQ multiplex PCR; TCRdb has only the in-frame clones, and not every one. From that table come the V and J calls and clone size; the DNA was used to work out D and trimming. The table has hundreds of thousands of clones, around two thirds seen once.

V gene TRBV28 combines with J gene TRBJ2-1; D is possibly TRBD1 (5 bases). The source material was memory CD4+ T cells sorted from blood. Subset specified: CD45RA-negative fraction. The TCR comes from a woman aged 30 to 39 in good health. The CDR3 region is CASSLPREHEQFF. DNA of the CDR3: TGTGCCAGCAGTCTACCCAGGGAACATGAGCAGTTCTTC. The variable domain in full, with the rest retrieved from reference TRBV28 and TRBJ2-1, is DVKVTQSSRYLVKRTGEKVFLECVQDMDHENMFWYRQDPGLGLRLIYFSYDVKMKEKGDIPEGYSVSREKKERFSLILESASTNQTSMYLCASSLPREHEQFFGPGTRLTVL.